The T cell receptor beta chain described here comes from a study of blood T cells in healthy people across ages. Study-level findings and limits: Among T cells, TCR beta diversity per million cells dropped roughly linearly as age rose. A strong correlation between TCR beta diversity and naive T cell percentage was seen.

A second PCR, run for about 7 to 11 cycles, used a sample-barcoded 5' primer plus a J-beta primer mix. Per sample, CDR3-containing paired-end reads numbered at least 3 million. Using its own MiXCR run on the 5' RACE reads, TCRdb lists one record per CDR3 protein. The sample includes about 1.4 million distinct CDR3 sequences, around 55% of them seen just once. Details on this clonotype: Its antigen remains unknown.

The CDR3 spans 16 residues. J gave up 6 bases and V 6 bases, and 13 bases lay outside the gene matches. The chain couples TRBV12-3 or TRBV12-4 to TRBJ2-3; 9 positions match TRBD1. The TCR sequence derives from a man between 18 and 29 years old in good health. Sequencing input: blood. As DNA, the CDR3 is TGTGCCAGCAGCTTGCTGACTCCGGGACAGGGTGATACGCAGTATTTT. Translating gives CASSLLTPGQGDTQYF.